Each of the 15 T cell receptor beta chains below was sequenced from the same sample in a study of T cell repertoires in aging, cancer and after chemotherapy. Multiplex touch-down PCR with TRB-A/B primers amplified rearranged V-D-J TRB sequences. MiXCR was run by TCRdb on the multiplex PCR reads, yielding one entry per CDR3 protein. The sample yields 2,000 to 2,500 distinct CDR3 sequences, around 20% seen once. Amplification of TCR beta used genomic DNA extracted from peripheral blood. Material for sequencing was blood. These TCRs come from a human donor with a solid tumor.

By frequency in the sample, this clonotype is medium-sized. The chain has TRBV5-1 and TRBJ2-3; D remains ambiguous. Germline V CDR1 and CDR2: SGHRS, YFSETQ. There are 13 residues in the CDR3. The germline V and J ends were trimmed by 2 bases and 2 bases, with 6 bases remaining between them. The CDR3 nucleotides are TGCGCCAGCAGCTTCTCTACCACAGATACGCAGTATTTT. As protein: CASSFSTTDTQYF.

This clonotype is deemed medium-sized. Here the CDR3 reads CASSIWGGDSYEQYF. The DNA of the CDR3 is TGTGCCAGTAGTATATGGGGCGGGGACTCCTACGAGCAGTACTTC. The J gene is TRBJ2-7, the V gene TRBV19, with D perhaps TRBD2 (6 bases). Germline loops: CDR1 LNHDA, CDR2 SQIVND (reference sequence). CDR3 length: 15 residues. V was shortened by 2 bases and J by 0 bases, with 11 bases between the two germline ends.

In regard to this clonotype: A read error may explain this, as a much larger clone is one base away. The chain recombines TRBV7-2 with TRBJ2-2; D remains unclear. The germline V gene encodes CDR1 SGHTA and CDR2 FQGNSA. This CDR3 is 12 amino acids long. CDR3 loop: CACSRLTGELFF. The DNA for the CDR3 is TGTGCCTGCAGCCGTCTTACCGGGGAGCTGTTTTTT. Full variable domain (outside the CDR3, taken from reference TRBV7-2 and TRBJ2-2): GAGVSQSPSNKVTEKGKDVELRCDPISGHTALYWYRQSLGQGLEFLIYFQGNSAPDKSGLPSDRFSAERTGGSVSTLTIQRTQQEDSAVYLCACSRLTGELFFGEGSRLTVL.

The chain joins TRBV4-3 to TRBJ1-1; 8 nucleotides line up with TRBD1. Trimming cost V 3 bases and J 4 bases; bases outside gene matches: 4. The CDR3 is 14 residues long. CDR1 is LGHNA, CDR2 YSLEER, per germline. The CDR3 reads CASSQDTGGTEAFF. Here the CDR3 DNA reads TGCGCCAGCAGCCAGGATACAGGGGGCACTGAAGCTTTCTTT.

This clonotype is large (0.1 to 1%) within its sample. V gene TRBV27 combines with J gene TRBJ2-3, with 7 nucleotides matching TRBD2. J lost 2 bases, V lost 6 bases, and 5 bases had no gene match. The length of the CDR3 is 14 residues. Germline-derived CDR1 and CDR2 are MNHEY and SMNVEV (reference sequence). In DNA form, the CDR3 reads TGTGCCAGCAGGGGACTACTCCTCACAGATACGCAGTATTTT. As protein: CASRGLLLTDTQYF.

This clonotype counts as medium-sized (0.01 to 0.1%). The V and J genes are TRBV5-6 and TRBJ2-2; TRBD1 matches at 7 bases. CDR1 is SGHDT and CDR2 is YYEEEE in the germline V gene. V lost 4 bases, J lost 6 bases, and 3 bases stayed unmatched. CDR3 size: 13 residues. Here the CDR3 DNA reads TGTGCCAGCAGCCCGACAGGGCCCGGGGAGCTGTTTTTT. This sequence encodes CASSPTGPGELFF.

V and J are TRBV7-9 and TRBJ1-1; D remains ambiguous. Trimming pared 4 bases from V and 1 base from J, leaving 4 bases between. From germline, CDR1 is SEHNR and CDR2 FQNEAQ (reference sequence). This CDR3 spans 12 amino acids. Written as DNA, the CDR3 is TGTGCCAGCAGCTACAAGAACACTGAAGCTTTCTTT. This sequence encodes CASSYKNTEAFF.

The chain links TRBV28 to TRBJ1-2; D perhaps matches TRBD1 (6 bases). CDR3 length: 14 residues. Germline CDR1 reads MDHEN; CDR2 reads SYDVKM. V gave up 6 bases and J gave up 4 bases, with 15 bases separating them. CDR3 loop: CASRGGGIFYGYTF. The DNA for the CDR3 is TGTGCCAGCAGGGGAGGGGGGATTTTCTATGGCTACACCTTC.

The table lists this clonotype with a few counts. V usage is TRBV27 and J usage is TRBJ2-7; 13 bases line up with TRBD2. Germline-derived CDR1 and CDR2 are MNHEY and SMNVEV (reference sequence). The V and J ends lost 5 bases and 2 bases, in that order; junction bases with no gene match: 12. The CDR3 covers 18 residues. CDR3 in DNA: TGTGCCAGCAGTCCCGGGGGACTAGCGGGACGATCCCCCTACGAGCAGTACTTC. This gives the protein CASSPGGLAGRSPYEQYF.

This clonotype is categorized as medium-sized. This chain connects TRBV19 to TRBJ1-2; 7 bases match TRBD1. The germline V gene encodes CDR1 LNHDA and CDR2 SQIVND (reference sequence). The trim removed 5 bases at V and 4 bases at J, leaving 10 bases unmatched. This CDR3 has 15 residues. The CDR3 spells CASSFPGPGGYGYTF. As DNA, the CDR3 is TGTGCCAGTAGTTTCCCCGGGCCAGGGGGCTATGGCTACACCTTC.

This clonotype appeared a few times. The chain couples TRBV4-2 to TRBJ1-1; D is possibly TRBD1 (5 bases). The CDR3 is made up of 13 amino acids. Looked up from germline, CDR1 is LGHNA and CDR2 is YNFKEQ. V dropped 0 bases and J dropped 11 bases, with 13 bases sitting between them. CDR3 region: CASSQEHDRGAFF. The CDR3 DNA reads TGTGCCAGCAGCCAAGAGCACGACAGAGGGGCTTTCTTT.

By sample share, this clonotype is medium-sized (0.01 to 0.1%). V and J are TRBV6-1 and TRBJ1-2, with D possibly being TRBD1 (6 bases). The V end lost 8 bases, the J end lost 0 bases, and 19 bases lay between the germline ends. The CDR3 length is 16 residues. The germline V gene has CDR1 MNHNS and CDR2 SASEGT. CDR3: CASLSGGRIPNYGYTF. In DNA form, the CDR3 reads TGTGCCAGCCTAAGCGGGGGGCGGATACCTAACTATGGCTACACCTTC.

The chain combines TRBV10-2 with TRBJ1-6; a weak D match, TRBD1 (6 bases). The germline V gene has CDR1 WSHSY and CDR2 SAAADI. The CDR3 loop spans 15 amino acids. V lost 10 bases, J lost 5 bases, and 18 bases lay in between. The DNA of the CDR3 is TGCGCCACCAGGGGTCCGGGACAAGATAATTCACCCCTCCACTTT. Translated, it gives CATRGPGQDNSPLHF.

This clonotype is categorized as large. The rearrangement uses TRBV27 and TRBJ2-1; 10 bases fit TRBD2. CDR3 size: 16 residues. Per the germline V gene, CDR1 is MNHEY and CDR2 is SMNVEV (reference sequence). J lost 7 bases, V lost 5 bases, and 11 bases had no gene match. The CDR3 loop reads CASSLISGRGLNEQFF. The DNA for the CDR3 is TGTGCCAGCAGTCTCATCAGCGGGAGGGGGTTGAATGAGCAGTTCTTC.

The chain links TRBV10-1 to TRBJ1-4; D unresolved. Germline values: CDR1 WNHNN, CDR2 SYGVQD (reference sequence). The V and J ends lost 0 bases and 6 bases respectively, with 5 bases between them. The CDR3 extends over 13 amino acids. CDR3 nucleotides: TGCGCCAGCAGTGAGTCCGGGGATGAAAAACTGTTTTTT. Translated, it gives CASSESGDEKLFF.